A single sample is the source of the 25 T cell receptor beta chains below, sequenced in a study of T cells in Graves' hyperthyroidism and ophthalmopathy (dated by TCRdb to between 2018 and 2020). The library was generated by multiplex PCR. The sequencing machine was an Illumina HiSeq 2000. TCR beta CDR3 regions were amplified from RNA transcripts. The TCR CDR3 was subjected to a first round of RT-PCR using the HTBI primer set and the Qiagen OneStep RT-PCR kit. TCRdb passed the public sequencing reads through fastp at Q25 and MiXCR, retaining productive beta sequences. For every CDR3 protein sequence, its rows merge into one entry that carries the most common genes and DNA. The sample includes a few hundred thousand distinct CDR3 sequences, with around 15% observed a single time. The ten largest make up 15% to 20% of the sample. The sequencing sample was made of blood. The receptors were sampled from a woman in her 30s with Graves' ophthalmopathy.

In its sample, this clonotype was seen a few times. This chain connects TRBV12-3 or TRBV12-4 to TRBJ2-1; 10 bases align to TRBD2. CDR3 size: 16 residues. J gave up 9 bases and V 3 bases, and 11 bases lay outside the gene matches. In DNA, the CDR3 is TGTGCCAGCAGTTTGTCGGAGCGGGGGGGCGGATTTGAGCAGTTCTTC. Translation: CASSLSERGGGFEQFF.

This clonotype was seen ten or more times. The CDR3 loop reads CASSPVFDRGWEQYF. Here the CDR3 DNA reads TGTGCCAGCTCACCAGTATTCGACAGGGGTTGGGAGCAGTACTTC. This chain uses TRBV18 with TRBJ2-7; 8 nucleotides align to TRBD1. CDR3 length: 15 amino acids. V shed 2 bases and J 7 bases; nucleotides not matched to a gene: 10. Germline loops: CDR1 KGHSH, CDR2 LQKENI.

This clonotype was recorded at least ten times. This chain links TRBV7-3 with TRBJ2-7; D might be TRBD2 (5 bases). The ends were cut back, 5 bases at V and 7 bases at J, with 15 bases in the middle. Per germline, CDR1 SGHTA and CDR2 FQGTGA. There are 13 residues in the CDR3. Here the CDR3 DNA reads TGTGCCAGCAGCCTATTGGGAAGGGAGGAGCAGTACTTC. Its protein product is CASSLLGREEQYF.

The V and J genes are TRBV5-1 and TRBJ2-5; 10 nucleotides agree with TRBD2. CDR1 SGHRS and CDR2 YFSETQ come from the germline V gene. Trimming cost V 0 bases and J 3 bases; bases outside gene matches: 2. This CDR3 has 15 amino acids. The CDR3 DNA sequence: TGCGCCAGCAGCTTGGCTCTAGCGGGGGAAGAGACCCAGTACTTC. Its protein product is CASSLALAGEETQYF.

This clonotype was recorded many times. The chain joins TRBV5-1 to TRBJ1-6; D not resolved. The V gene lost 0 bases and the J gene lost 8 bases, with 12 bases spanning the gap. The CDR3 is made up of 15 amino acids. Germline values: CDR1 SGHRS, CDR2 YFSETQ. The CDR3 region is CASSLVSGDDSPLHF. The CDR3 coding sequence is TGCGCCAGCAGCTTGGTATCCGGGGATGATTCACCCCTCCACTTT.

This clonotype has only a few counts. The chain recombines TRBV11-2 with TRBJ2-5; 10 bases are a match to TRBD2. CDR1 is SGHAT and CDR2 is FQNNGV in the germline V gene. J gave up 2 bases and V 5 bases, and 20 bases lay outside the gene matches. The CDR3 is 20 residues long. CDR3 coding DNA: TGTGCCAGCAGCCCAGGACTAGCGGCTTCCCGGCACCTATTGCAAGAGACCCAGTACTTC. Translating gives CASSPGLAASRHLLQETQYF.

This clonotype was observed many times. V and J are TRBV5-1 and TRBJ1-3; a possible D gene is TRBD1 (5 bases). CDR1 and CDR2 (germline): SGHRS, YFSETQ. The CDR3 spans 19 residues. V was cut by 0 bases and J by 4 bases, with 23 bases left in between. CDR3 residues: CASSLAGHGPEGGGNTIYF. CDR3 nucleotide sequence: TGCGCCAGCAGCTTGGCCGGACACGGCCCCGAAGGCGGAGGAAACACCATATATTTT.

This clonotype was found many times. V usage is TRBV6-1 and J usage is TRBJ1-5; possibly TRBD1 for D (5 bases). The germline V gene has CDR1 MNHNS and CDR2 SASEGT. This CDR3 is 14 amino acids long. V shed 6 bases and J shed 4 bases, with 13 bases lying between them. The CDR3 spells CASRGAGINQPQHF. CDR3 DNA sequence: TGTGCCAGCAGAGGGGCAGGGATAAATCAGCCCCAGCATTTT.

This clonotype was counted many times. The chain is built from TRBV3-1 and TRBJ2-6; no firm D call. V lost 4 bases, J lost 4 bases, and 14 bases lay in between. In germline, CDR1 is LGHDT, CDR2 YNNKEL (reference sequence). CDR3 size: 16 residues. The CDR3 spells CASSPSELPGANVLTF. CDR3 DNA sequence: TGTGCCAGCAGCCCATCCGAGTTACCCGGGGCCAACGTCCTGACTTTC.

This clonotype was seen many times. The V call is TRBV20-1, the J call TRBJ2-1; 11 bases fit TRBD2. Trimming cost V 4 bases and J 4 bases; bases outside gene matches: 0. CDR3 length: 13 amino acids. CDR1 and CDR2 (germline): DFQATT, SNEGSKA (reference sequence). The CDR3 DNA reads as TGCAGTGCTACTAGCGGGGGGTACAATGAGCAGTTCTTC. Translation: CSATSGGYNEQFF.

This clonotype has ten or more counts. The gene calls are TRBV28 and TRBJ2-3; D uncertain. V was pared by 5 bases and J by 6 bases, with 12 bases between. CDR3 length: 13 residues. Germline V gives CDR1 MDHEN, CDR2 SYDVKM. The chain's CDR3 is CASSPQRGDTQYF. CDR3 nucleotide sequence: TGTGCCAGCAGTCCACAAAGAGGCGATACGCAGTATTTT. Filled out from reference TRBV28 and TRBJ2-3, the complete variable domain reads DVKVTQSSRYLVKRTGEKVFLECVQDMDHENMFWYRQDPGLGLRLIYFSYDVKMKEKGDIPEGYSVSREKKERFSLILESASTNQTSMYLCASSPQRGDTQYFGPGTRLTVL.

The DNA of the CDR3 is TGTGCCAGTACCATGGGGGGAGTGCAGTACTTC. Translated: CASTMGGVQYF. The chain uses TRBV19 and TRBJ2-7; D is perhaps TRBD2 (6 bases). Trimming stripped 7 bases from V and 9 bases from J, with 13 bases between. This CDR3 has 11 residues. Germline V lookup: CDR1 LNHDA, CDR2 SQIVND (reference sequence).

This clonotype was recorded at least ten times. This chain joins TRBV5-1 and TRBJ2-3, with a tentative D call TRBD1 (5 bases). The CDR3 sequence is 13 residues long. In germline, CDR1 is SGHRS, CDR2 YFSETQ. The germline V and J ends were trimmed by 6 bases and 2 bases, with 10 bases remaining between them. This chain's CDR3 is CASKGRVTDTQYF. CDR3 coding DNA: TGCGCCAGCAAGGGCAGGGTCACAGATACGCAGTATTTT. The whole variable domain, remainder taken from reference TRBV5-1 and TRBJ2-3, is KAGVTQTPRYLIKTRGQQVTLSCSPISGHRSVSWYQQTPGQGLQFLFEYFSETQRNKGNFPGRFSGRQFSNSRSEMNVSTLELGDSALYLCASKGRVTDTQYFGPGTRLTVL.

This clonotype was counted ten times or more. The CDR3 nucleotides read TGTGCCAGCACCGCGGACAGGGAGTACTATGGCTACACCTTC. Encoded protein: CASTADREYYGYTF. The chain recombines TRBV6-1 with TRBJ1-2, with TRBD1 identical over 8 bases. This CDR3 comprises 14 residues. With V trimmed by 7 bases and J by 3 bases, 7 bases remained unmatched. Germline loops: CDR1 MNHNS, CDR2 SASEGT.

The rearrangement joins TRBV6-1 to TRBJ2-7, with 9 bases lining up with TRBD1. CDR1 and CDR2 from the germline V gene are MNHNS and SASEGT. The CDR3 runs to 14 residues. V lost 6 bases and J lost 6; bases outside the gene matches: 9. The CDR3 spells CASRTGGTGFEQYF. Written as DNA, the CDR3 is TGTGCCAGCAGGACCGGGGGGACAGGGTTCGAGCAGTACTTC.

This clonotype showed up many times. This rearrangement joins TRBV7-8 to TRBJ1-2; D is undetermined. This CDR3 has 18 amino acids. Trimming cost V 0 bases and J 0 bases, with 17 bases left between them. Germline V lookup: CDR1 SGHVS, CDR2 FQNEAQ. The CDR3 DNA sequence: TGTGCCAGCAGCTTAGCGCGAGCAGATCCGAGAGCTAACTATGGCTACACCTTC. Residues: CASSLARADPRANYGYTF.

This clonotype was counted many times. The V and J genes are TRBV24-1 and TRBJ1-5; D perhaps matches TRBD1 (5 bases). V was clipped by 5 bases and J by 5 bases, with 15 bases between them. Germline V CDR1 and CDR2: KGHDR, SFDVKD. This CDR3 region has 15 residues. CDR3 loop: CATSASYGAYQPQHF. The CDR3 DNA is TGTGCCACCAGTGCCTCCTACGGGGCGTATCAGCCCCAGCATTTT.

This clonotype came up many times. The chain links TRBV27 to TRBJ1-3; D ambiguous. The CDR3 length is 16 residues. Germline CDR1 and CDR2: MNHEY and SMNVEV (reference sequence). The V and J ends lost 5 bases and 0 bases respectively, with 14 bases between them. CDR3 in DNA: TGTGCCAGCAGTCCCTCGACGCCTTACTCTGGAAACACCATATATTTT. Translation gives CASSPSTPYSGNTIYF.

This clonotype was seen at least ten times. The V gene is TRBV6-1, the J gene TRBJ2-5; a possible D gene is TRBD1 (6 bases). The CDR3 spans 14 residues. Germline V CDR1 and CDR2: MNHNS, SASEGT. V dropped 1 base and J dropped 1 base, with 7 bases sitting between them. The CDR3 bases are TGTGCCAGCAGTGAAGGGGGGCTCCAAGAGACCCAGTACTTC. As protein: CASSEGGLQETQYF.

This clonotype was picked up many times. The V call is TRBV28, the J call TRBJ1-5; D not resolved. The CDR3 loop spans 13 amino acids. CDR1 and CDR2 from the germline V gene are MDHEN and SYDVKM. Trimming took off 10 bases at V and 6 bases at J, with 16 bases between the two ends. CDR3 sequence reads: CATTRAQIQPQHF. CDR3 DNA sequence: TGTGCCACAACCCGAGCCCAAATTCAGCCCCAGCATTTT.

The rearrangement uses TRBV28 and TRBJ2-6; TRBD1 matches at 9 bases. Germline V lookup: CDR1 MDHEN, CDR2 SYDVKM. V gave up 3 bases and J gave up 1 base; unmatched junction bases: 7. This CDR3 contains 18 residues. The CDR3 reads CASSFSGTGSSGANVLTF. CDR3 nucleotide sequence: TGTGCCAGCAGTTTCTCCGGGACAGGGAGTTCTGGGGCCAACGTCCTGACTTTC.

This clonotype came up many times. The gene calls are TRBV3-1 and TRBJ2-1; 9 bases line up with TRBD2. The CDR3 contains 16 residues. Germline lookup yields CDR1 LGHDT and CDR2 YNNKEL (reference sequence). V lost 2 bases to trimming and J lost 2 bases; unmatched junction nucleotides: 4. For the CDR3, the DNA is TGTGCCAGCAGCCAAACCGCTAGCGGGGCCTACAATGAGCAGTTCTTC. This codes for CASSQTASGAYNEQFF.

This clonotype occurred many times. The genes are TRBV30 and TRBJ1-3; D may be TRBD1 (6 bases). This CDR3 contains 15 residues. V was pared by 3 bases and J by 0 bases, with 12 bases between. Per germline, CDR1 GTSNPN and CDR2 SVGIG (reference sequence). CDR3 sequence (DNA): TGTGCCTGGAGGACCGGGACACACTCTGGAAACACCATATATTTT. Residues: CAWRTGTHSGNTIYF.

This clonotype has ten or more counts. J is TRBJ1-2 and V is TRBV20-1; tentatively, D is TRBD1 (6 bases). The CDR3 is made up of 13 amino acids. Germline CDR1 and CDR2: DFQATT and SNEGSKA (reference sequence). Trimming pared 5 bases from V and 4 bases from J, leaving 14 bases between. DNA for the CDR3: TGCAGTGCTGATTACAGGGAGGGCTATGGCTACACCTTC. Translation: CSADYREGYGYTF.

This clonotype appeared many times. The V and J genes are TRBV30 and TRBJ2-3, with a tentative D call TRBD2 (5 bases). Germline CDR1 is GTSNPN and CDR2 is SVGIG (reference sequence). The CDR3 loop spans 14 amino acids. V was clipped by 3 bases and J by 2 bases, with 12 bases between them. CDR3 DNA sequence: TGTGCCTGGAGAAGAGGAGGTGTCACAGATACGCAGTATTTT. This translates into CAWRRGGVTDTQYF. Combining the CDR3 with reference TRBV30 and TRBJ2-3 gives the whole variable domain SQTIHQWPATLVQPVGSPLSLECTVEGTSNPNLYWYRQAAGRGLQLLFYSVGIGQISSEVPQNLSASRPQDRQFILSSKKLLLSDSGFYLCAWRRGGVTDTQYFGPGTRLTVL.